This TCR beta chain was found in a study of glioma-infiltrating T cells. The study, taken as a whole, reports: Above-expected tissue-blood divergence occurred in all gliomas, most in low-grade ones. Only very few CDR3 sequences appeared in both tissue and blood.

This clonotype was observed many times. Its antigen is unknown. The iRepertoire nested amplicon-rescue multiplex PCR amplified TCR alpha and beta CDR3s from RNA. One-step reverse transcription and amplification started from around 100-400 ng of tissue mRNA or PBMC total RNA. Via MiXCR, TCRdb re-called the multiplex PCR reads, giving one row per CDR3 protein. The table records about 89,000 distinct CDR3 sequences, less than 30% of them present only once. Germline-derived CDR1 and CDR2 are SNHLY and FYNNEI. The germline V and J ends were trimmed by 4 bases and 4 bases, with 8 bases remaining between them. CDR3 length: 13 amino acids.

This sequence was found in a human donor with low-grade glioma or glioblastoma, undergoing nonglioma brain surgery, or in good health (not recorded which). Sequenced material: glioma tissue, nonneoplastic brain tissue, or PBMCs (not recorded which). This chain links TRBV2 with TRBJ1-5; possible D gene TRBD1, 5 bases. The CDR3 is CASSGDGNQPQHF. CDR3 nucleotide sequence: TGTGCCAGCAGTGGGGACGGGAATCAGCCCCAGCATTTT. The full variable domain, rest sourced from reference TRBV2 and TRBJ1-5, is EPEVTQTPSHQVTQMGQEVILRCVPISNHLYFYWYRQILGQKVEFLVSFYNNEISEKSEIFDDQFSVERPDGSNFTLKIRSTKLEDSAMYFCASSGDGNQPQHFGDGTRLSIL.